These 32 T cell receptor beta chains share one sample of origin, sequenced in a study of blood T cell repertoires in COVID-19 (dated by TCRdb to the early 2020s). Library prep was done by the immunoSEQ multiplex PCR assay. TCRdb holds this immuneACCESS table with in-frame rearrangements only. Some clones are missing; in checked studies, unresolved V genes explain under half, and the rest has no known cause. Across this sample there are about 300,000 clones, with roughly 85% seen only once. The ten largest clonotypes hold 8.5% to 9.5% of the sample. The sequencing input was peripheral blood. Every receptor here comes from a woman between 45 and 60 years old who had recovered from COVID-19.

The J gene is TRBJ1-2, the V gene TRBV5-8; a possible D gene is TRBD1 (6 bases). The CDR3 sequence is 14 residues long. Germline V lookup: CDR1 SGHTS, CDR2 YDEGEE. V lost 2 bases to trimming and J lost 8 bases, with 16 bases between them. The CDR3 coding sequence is TGTGCCAGCAGCTTCCTTTCAGGGGTGGTCGGCTACACCTTC. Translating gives CASSFLSGVVGYTF.

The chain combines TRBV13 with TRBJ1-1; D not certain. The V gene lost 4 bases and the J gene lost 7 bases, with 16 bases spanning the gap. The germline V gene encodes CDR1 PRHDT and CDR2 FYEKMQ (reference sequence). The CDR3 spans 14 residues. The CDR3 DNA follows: TGTGCCAGCAGCTCAAGGAGGCCCGCCCTTGAAGCTTTCTTT. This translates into CASSSRRPALEAFF.

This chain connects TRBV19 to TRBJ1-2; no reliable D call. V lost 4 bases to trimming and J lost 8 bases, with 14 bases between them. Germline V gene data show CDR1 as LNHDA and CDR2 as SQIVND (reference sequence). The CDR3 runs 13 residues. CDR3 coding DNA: TGTGCCAGTAGTACGGGTGTAATGAGAGGCTACACCTTC. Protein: CASSTGVMRGYTF. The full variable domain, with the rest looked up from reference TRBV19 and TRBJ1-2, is DGGITQSPKYLFRKEGQNVTLSCEQNLNHDAMYWYRQDPGQGLRLIYYSQIVNDFQKGDIAEGYSVSREKKESFPLTVTSAQKNPTAFYLCASSTGVMRGYTFGSGTRLTVV.

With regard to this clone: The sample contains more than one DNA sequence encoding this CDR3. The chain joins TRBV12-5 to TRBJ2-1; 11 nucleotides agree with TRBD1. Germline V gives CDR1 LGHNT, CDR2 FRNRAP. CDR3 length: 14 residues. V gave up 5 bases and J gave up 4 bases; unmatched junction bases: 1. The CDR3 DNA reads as TGTGCTAGTGGTGGGACAGGGGGATACAATGAGCAGTTCTTC. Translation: CASGGTGGYNEQFF.

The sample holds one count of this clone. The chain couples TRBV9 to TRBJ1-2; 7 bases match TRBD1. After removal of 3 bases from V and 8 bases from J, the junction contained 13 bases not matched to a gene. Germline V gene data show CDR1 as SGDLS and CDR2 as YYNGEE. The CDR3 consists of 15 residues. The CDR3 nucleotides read TGTGCCAGCAGCGCTAGACAGGGCTCTCCTTCGGGCTACACCTTC. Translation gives CASSARQGSPSGYTF.

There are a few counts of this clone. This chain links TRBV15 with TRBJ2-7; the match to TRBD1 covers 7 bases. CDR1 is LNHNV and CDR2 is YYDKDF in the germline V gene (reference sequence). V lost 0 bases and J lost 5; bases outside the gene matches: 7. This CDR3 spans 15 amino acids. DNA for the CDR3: TGTGCCACCAGCAGAGATCCAGGGGGTCAGGACGAGCAGTACTTC. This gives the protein CATSRDPGGQDEQYF.

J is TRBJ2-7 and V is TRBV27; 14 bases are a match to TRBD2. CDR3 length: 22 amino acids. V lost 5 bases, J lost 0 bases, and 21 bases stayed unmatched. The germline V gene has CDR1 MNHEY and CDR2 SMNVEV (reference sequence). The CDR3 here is CASSPATPYGLAGGQSSYEQYF. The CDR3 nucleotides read TGTGCCAGCAGTCCCGCAACCCCATACGGACTAGCGGGAGGCCAGAGCTCCTACGAGCAGTACTTC.

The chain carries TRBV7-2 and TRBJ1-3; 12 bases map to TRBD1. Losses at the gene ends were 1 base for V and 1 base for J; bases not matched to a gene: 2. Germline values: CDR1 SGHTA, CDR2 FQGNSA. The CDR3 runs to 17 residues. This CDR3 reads CASSLVGQGASGNTIYF. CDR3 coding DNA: TGTGCCAGCAGCTTAGTGGGACAGGGGGCGTCTGGAAACACCATATATTTT.

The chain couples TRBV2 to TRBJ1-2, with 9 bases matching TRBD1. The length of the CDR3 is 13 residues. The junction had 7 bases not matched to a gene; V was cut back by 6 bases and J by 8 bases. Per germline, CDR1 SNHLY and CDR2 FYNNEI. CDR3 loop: CASREQGARGYTF. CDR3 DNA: TGTGCCAGCAGGGAACAGGGGGCGCGAGGCTACACCTTC.

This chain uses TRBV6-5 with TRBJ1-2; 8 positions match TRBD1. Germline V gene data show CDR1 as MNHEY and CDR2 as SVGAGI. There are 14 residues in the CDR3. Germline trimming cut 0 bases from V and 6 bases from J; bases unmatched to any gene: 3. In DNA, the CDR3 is TGTGCCAGCAGTTACTCGGCAGGGGGCAATGGCTACACCTTC. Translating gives CASSYSAGGNGYTF.

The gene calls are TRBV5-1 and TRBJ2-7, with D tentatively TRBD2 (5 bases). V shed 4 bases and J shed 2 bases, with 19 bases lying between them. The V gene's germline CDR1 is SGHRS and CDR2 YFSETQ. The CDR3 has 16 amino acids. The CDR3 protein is CASSALGGAPTYEQYF. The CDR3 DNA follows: TGCGCCAGCAGCGCTCTTGGAGGAGCACCGACCTACGAGCAGTACTTC.

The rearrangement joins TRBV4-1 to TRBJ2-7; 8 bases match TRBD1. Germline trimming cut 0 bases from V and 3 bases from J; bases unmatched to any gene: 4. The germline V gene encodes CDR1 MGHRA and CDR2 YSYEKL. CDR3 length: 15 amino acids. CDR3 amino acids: CASSQEGDRYYEQYF. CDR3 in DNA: TGCGCCAGCAGCCAAGAGGGGGACAGGTACTACGAGCAGTACTTC.

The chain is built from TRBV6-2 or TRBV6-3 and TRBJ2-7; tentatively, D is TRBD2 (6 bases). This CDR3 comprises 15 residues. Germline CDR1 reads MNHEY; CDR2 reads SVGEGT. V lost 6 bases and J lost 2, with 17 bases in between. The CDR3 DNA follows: TGTGCCAGCAGCTTCCGGGACTCAGCAACCTACGAGCAGTACTTC. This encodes CASSFRDSATYEQYF.

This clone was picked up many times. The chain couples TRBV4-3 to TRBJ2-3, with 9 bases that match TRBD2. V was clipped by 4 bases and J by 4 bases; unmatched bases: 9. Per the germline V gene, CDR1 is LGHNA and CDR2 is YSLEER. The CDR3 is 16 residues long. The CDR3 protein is CASSPVAGVEADTQYF. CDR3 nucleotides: TGCGCCAGCAGCCCTGTAGCGGGAGTGGAGGCAGATACGCAGTATTTT.

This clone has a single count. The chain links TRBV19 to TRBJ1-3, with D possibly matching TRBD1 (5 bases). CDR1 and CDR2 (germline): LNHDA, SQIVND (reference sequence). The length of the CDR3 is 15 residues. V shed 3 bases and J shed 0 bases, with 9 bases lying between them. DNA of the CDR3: TGTGCCAGTAGTATTGGGACTACCTCTGGAAACACCATATATTTT. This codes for CASSIGTTSGNTIYF.

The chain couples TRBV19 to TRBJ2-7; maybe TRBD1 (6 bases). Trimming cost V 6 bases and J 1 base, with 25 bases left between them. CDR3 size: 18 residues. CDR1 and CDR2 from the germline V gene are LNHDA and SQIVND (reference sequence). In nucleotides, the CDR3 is TGTGCCAGTAGGCCAACAGGGTCGCAGGGTGCAGTTTCCTACGAGCAGTACTTC. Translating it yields CASRPTGSQGAVSYEQYF. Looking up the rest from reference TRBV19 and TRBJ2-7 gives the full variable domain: DGGITQSPKYLFRKEGQNVTLSCEQNLNHDAMYWYRQDPGQGLRLIYYSQIVNDFQKGDIAEGYSVSREKKESFPLTVTSAQKNPTAFYLCASRPTGSQGAVSYEQYFGPGTRLTVT.

In DNA form, the CDR3 reads TGTGCCACTTACCCCGGGACAAGGGGAAACTATGGCTACACCTTC. This sequence encodes CATYPGTRGNYGYTF. This chain joins TRBV10-3 and TRBJ1-2; TRBD1 might be the D (6 bases). V lost 10 bases to trimming and J lost 2 bases, with 20 bases between them. Germline V CDR1 and CDR2: ENHRY, SYGVKD. The CDR3 contains 15 residues.

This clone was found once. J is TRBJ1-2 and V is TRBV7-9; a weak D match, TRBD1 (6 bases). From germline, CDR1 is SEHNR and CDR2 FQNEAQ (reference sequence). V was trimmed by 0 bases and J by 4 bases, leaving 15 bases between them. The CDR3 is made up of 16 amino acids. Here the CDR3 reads CASSLAWDTTPYGYTF. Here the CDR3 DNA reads TGTGCCAGCAGCTTAGCCTGGGACACCACACCCTATGGCTACACCTTC.

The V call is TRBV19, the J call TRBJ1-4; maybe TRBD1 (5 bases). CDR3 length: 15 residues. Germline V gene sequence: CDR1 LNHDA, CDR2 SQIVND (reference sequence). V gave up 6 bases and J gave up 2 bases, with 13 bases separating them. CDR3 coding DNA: TGTGCCAGTAGCCCTAGGGGTACGACTAATGAAAAACTGTTTTTT. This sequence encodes CASSPRGTTNEKLFF.

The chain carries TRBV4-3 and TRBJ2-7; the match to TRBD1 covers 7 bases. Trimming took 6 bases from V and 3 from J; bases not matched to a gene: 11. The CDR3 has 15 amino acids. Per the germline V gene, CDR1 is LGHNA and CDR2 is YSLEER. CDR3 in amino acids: CASSQMTGWDYEQYF. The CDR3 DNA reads TGCGCCAGCAGTCAAATGACAGGGTGGGACTACGAGCAGTACTTC.

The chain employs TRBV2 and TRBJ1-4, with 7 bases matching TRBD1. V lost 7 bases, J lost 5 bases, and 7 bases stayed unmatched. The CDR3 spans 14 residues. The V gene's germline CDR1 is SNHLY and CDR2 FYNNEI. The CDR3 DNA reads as TGTGCCAGCATGCCGGGACAGACAAATGAAAAACTGTTTTTT. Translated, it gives CASMPGQTNEKLFF. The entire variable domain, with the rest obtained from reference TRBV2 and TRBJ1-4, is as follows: EPEVTQTPSHQVTQMGQEVILRCVPISNHLYFYWYRQILGQKVEFLVSFYNNEISEKSEIFDDQFSVERPDGSNFTLKIRSTKLEDSAMYFCASMPGQTNEKLFFGSGTQLSVL.

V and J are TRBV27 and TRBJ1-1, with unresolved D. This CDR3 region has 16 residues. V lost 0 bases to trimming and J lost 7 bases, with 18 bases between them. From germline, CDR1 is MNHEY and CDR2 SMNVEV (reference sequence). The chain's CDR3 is CASSLSVRQRTNEAFF. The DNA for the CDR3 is TGTGCCAGCAGTTTATCGGTGCGGCAACGTACGAATGAAGCTTTCTTT.

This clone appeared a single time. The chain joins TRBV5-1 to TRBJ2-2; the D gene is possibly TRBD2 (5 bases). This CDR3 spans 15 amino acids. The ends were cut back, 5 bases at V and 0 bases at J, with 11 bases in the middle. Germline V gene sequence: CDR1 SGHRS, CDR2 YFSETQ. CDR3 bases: TGCGCCAGCAGGCCTGAGGGAACGAACACCGGGGAGCTGTTTTTT. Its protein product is CASRPEGTNTGELFF.

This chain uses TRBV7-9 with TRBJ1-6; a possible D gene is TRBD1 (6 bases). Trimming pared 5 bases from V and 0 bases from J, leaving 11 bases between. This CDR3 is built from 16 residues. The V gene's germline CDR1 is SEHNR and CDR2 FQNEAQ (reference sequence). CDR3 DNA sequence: TGTGCCAGCAGCGCCACAGGGAGCTCCTATAATTCACCCCTCCACTTT. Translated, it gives CASSATGSSYNSPLHF.

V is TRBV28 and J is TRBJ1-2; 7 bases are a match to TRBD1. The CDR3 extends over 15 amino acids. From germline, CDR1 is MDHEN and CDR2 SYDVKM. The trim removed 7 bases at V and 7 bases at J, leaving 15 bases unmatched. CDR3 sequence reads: CASTPGDRAWGGYTF. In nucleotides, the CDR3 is TGTGCCAGCACCCCAGGCGACAGGGCTTGGGGTGGCTACACCTTC.

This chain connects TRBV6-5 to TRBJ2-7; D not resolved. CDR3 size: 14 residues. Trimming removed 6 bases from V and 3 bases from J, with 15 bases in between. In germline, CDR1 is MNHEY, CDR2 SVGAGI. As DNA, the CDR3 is TGTGCCAGCAGCCGAGGTAGCAGTAGCTACGAGCAGTACTTC. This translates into CASSRGSSSYEQYF.

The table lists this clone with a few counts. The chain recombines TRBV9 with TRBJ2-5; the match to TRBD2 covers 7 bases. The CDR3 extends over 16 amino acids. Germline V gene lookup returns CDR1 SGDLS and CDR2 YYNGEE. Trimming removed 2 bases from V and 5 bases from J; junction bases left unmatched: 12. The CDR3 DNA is TGTGCCAGCAGCGTTGGACTAGTGGGGCATATGGAGACCCAGTACTTC. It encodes CASSVGLVGHMETQYF.

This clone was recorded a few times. The CDR3 loop is CASSVATGGRSGNTIYF. As DNA, the CDR3 is TGTGCCAGCAGCGTAGCTACGGGGGGACGCTCTGGAAACACCATATATTTT. This rearrangement joins TRBV9 to TRBJ1-3, with a possible D match to TRBD1 (5 bases). This CDR3 has 17 amino acids. Deletions cut 0 bases from V and 0 bases from J, with 13 bases between. The germline V gene encodes CDR1 SGDLS and CDR2 YYNGEE.

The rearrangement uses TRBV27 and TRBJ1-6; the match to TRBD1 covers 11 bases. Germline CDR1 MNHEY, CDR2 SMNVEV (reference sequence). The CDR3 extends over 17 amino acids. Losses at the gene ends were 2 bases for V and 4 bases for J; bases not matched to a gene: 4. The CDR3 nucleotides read TGTGCCAGCAGTTTAAGGACAGGGGGCGATTATAATTCACCCCTCCACTTT. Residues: CASSLRTGGDYNSPLHF.

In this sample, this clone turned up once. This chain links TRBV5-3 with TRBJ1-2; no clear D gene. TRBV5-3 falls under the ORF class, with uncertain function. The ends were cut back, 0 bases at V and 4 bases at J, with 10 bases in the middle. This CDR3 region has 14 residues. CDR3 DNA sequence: TGTGCCAGAAGCTTGGTCGAGGGCGTCTATGGCTACACCTTC. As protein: CARSLVEGVYGYTF.

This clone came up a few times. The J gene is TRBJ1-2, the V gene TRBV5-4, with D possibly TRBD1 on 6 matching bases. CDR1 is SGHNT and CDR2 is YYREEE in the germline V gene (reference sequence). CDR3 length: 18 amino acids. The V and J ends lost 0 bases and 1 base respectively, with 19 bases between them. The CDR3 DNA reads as TGTGCCAGCAGCTTGGCGATGGGAATGGGCAGGGGTAACTATGGCTACACCTTC. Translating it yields CASSLAMGMGRGNYGYTF.

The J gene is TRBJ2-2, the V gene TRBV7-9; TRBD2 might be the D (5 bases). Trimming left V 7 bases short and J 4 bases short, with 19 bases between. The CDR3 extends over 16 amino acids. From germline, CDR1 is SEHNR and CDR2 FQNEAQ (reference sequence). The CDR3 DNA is TGTGCCAGCATAGTGGCGGGCGGCCCGGGCACCGGGGAGCTGTTTTTT. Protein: CASIVAGGPGTGELFF. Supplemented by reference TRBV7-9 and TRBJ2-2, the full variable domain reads DTGVSQNPRHKITKRGQNVTFRCDPISEHNRLYWYRQTLGQGPEFLTYFQNEAQLEKSRLLSDRFSAERPKGSFSTLEIQRTEQGDSAMYLCASIVAGGPGTGELFFGEGSRLTVL.